This T cell receptor beta chain was identified in a study of cytomegalovirus exposure and HLA in healthy donors. In the case of this clone: The antigen is unknown.

The CDR3 covers 15 residues. The germline gives CDR1 SGHRS, CDR2 YFSETQ. The ends were cut back, 2 bases at V and 0 bases at J, with 8 bases in the middle. General observations from the study: High specificity and sensitivity for cytomegalovirus status were reported for the classifier. An analysis was carried out at a later point. It showed that HLA-associated TCR beta chains were more clonally expanded than equally common non-associated chains. Most subjects had HLA-A and HLA-B alleles reportedly predicted accurately by TCR beta sequences. Some V segments, including TRBV6-2 and TRBV6-3, were excluded as indistinguishable.

The PCR ran on 60 Vbeta and 13 Jbeta primers. Using immunoSEQ multiplex PCR, the repertoire was profiled, and TCRdb retains in-frame clones only, with some absent. Here the sample spans 160,000 or so clones, approximately 80% being singletons. The TCR was taken from a man over 45 in good health and CMV-seropositive. The specimen sequenced was PBMCs. The chain combines TRBV5-1 with TRBJ2-2; the D gene is possibly TRBD1 (6 bases). The chain's CDR3 is CASSFGTTNTGELFF. Written as DNA, the CDR3 is TGCGCCAGCAGCTTTGGGACAACGAACACCGGGGAGCTGTTTTTT.